Listed below are T cell receptor beta chains from one sample, sequenced in a study of blood T cell repertoires in COVID-19. Generated by immunoSEQ multiplex PCR, the TCRdb table keeps only in-frame clones and is missing some. Of about 43,000 clones in the sample, just under 90% are singletons; the top ten hold roughly 4.3%. Sequencing input: peripheral blood. The receptors shown here come from a man aged 35 to 55 with COVID-19, enrolled during active disease. Each CDR3 is given with its conserved first and last residue. Part of the rows lack a size; the others show once, few, many or a class for expanded clones.

CDR3: CASSPDAAGEKLFF; size: .; V: TRBV18; J: TRBJ1-4
CDR3: CASSLGTGSSYEQYF; size: .; V: TRBV4-2; J: TRBJ2-7
CDR3: CASSLGSTGNTIYF; size: .; V: TRBV7-9; J: TRBJ1-3
CDR3: CASPPRAGLVGYGYTF; size: .; V: TRBV11-3; J: TRBJ1-2
CDR3: CASSRPGGEQFF; size: .; V: TRBV7-7; J: TRBJ2-1
CDR3: CASSLQQGRETQYF; size: once; V: TRBV7-8; J: TRBJ2-5
CDR3: CASSLGQYNEQFF; size: .; V: TRBV7-9; J: TRBJ2-1
CDR3: CASSQGARTPYGYTF; size: .; V: TRBV2; J: TRBJ1-2
CDR3: CVQRPLTNTGELFF; size: .; V: TRBV27; J: TRBJ2-2
CDR3: CASSLGRLAGRYEQYF; size: .; V: TRBV11-2; J: TRBJ2-7
CDR3: CASRSGTGVYGYTF; size: .; V: TRBV6-5; J: TRBJ1-2
CDR3: CASSQSAQGWFHSGANVLTF; size: .; V: TRBV23-1; J: TRBJ2-6
CDR3: CATSDSSGQGRDGYTF; size: .; V: TRBV24-1; J: TRBJ1-2
CDR3: CASSSTSGSYEQYF; size: .; V: TRBV2; J: TRBJ2-7
CDR3: CASSSGQNNEQFF; size: .; V: TRBV11-3; J: TRBJ2-1
CDR3: CASSLGTSGKETQYF; size: .; V: TRBV5-1; J: TRBJ2-5
CDR3: CASPPGQDVYEQYF; size: .; V: TRBV21-1; J: TRBJ2-7
CDR3: CASSGAATGELFF; size: .; V: TRBV25-1; J: TRBJ2-2
CDR3: CASSSKQYGTEAFF; size: .; V: TRBV2; J: TRBJ1-1
CDR3: CASSLPLGLAGGTDTQYF; size: few; V: TRBV28; J: TRBJ2-3
CDR3: CASSPRLAGGWTQYF; size: .; V: TRBV28; J: TRBJ2-5
CDR3: CASSYAPGTGSQPQHF; size: .; V: TRBV6-5; J: TRBJ1-5
CDR3: CAISESSGQPRGYTF; size: .; V: TRBV10-3; J: TRBJ1-2
CDR3: CSASSGLSSYNEQFF; size: .; V: TRBV29-1; J: TRBJ2-1
CDR3: CASSQGLAASYEQYF; size: .; V: TRBV4-1; J: TRBJ2-7
CDR3: CASSDSRLAGGRNEQFF; size: .; V: TRBV6-4; J: TRBJ2-1
CDR3: CASSLIGGTDTQYF; size: few; V: TRBV4-1; J: TRBJ2-3
CDR3: CASRRQRAYTGELFF; size: .; V: TRBV5-6; J: TRBJ2-2
CDR3: CASSIGHSGRDEQYF; size: few; V: TRBV19; J: TRBJ2-7
CDR3: CASSSSRGNSPLHF; size: .; V: TRBV5-5; J: TRBJ1-6
CDR3: CSLTGFTEAFF; size: .; V: TRBV29-1; J: TRBJ1-1